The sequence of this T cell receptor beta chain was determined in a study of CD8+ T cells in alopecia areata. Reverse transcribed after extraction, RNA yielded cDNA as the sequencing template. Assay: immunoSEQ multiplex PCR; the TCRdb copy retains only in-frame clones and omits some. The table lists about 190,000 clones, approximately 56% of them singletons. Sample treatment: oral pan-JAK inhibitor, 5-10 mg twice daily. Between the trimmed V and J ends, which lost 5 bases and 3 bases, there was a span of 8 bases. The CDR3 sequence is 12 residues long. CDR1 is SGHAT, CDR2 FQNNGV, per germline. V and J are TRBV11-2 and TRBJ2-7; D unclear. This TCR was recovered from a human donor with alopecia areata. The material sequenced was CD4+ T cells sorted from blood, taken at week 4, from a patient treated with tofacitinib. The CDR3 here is CASSLLNYEQYF. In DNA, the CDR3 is TGTGCCAGCAGCCTCCTGAACTACGAGCAGTACTTC.